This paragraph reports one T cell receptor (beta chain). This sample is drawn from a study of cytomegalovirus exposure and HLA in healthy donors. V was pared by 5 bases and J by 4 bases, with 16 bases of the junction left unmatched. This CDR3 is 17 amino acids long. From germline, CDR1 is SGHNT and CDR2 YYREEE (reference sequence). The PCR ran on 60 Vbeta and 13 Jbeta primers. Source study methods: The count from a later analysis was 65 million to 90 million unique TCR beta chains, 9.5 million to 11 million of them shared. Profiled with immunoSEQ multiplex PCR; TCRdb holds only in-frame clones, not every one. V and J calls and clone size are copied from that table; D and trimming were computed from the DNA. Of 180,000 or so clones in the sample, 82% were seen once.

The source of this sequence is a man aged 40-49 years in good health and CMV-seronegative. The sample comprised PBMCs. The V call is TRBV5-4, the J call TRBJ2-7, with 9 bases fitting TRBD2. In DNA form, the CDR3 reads TGTGCCAGCAGTGCTACAGCGGGGGGAGTCGGACAATACGAGCAGTACTTC. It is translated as CASSATAGGVGQYEQYF.